The subject of this entry is one T cell receptor (beta chain). Its antigen remains unknown. This CDR3 is 15 amino acids long. Per the germline V gene, CDR1 is SGHRS and CDR2 is YFSETQ. V dropped 4 bases and J dropped 3; count of bases not matched to a gene: 3. The data are from a study of tumor-infiltrating lymphocytes in localized non-small cell lung cancer. The overall study: Some samples were collected after neoadjuvant chemotherapy; smokers, never-smokers and several histologies were included. Tumor tissue and non-adjacent uninvolved lung came from each patient.

Method: immunoSEQ multiplex PCR; TCRdb's copy keeps in-frame clones and lacks some. Here the sample spans roughly 24,000 clones, roughly three fifths being singletons. Study-wide findings and caveats: T-cell fraction did not differ between immunotypes IM1 and IM2. Tumor T-cell fraction was not associated with recurrence-free survival.

This clonotype was sampled from a human donor with non-small cell lung cancer. Sequencing was performed on lung tumor tissue. The V call is TRBV5-1, the J call TRBJ2-2; 10 bases map to TRBD2. The CDR3 reads CASSRGLADTGELFF. DNA of the CDR3: TGCGCCAGCAGCAGAGGACTAGCGGACACCGGGGAGCTGTTTTTT.